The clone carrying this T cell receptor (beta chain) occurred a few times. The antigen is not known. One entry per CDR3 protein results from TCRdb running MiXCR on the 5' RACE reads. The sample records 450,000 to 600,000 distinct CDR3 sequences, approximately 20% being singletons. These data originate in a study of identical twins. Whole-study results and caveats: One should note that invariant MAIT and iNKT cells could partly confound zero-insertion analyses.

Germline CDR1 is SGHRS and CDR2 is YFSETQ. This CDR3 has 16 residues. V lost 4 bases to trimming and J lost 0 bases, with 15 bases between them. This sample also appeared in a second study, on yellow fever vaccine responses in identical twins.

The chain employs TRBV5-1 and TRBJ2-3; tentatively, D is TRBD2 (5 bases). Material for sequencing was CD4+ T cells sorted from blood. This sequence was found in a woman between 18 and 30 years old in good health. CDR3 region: CASSALGSGSTDTQYF. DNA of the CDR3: TGCGCCAGCAGCGCCCTGGGGAGCGGAAGCACAGATACGCAGTATTTT.